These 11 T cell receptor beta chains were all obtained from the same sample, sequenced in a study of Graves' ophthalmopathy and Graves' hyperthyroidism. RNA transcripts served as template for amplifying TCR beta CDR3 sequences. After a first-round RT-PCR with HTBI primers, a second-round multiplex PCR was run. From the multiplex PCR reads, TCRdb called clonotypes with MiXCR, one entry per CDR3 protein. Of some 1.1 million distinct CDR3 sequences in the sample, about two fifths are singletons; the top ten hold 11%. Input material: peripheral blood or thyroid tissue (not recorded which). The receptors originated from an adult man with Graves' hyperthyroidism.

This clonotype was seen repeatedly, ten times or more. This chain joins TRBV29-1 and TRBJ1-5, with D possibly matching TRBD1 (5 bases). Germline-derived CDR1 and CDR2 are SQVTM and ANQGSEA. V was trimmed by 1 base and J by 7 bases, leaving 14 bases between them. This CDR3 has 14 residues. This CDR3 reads CSVEGDGRGQPQHF. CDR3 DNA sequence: TGCAGCGTTGAAGGGGACGGCCGGGGGCAGCCCCAGCATTTT. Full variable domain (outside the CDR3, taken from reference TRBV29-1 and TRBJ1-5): SAVISQKPSRDICQRGTSLTIQCQVDSQVTMMFWYRQQPGQSLTLIATANQGSEATYESGFVIDKFPISRPNLTFSTLTVSNMSPEDSSIYLCSVEGDGRGQPQHFGDGTRLSIL.

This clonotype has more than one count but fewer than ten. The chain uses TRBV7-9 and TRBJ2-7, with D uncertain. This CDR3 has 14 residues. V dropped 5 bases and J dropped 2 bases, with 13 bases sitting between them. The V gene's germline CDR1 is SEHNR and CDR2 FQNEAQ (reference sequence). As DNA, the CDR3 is TGTGCCAGCAGCCAAGCCGGGTTCGCCTACGAGCAGTACTTC. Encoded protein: CASSQAGFAYEQYF. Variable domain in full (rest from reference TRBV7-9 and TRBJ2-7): DTGVSQNPRHKITKRGQNVTFRCDPISEHNRLYWYRQTLGQGPEFLTYFQNEAQLEKSRLLSDRFSAERPKGSFSTLEIQRTEQGDSAMYLCASSQAGFAYEQYFGPGTRLTVT.

The CDR3 is CASSASPGTVWTEAFF. DNA for the CDR3: TGTGCCAGTAGTGCATCTCCCGGGACAGTGTGGACTGAAGCTTTCTTT. This chain joins TRBV19 and TRBJ1-1; 7 bases line up with TRBD1. J was trimmed by 5 bases and V by 5 bases; bases with no gene match: 14. The CDR3 loop spans 16 amino acids. Looked up from germline, CDR1 is LNHDA and CDR2 is SQIVND (reference sequence). Full variable domain (rest looked up from reference TRBV19 and TRBJ1-1): DGGITQSPKYLFRKEGQNVTLSCEQNLNHDAMYWYRQDPGQGLRLIYYSQIVNDFQKGDIAEGYSVSREKKESFPLTVTSAQKNPTAFYLCASSASPGTVWTEAFFGQGTRLTVV.

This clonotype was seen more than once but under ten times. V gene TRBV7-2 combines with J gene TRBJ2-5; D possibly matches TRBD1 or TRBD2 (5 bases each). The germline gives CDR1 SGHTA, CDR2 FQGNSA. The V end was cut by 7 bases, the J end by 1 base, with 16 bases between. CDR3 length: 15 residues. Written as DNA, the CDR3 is TGTACCAGCACTGATTCCCGGGGCACCCAAGAGACCCAGTACTTC. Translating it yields CTSTDSRGTQETQYF.

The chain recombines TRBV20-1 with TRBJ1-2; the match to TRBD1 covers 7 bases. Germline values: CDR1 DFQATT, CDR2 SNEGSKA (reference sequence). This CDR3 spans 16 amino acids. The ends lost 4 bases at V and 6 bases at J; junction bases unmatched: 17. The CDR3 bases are TGCAGTGCTACGCCGGGGACGGGGAGGGGGCAGGATGGCTACACCTTC. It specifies CSATPGTGRGQDGYTF.

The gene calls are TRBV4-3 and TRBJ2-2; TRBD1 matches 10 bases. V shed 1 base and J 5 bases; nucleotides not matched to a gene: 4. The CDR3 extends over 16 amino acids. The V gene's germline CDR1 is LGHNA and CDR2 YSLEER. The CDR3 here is CASSQGDRGETGELFF. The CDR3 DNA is TGCGCCAGCAGCCAAGGGGACAGGGGCGAAACCGGGGAGCTGTTTTTT.

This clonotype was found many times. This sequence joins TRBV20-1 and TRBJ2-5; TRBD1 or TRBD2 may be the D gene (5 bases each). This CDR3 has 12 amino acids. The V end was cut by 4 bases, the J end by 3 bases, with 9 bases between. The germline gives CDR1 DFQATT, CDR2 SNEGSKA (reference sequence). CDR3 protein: CSATGTEETQYF. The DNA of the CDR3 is TGCAGTGCTACCGGGACGGAAGAGACCCAGTACTTC.

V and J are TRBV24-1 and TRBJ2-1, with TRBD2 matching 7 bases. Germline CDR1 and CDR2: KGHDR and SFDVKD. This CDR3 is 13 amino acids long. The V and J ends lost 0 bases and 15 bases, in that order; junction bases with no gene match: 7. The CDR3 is CATSDLTQTSRFF. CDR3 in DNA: TGTGCCACCAGTGATTTGACCCAGACTAGCCGGTTCTTC.

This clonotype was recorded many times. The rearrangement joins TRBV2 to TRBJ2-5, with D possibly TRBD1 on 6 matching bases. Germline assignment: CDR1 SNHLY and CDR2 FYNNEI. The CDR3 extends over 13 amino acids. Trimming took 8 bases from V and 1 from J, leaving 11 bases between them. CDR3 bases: TGTGCCAGCCACGGACAGCCCCAAGAGACCCAGTACTTC. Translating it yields CASHGQPQETQYF.

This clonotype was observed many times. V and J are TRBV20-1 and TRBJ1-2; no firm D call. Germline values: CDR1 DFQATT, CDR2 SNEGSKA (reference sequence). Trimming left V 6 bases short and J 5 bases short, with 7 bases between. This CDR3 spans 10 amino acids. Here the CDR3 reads CSAPQYGYTF. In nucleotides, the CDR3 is TGCAGTGCACCTCAATATGGCTACACCTTC.

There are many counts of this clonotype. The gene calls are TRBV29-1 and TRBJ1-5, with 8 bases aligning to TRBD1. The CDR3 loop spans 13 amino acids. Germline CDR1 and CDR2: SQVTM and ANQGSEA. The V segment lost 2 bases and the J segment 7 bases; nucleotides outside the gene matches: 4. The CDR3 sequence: CSVESGGGQPQHF. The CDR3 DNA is TGCAGCGTTGAATCAGGGGGCGGACAGCCCCAGCATTTT.